The 21 T cell receptor beta chains in this list originate from one sample, sequenced in a study of neurological immune-mediated disorders. TCRdb ran MiXCR on the 5' RACE reads and lists one entry per CDR3 protein. The sample records approximately 50,000 distinct CDR3 sequences, about 9.4% being singletons. Sequenced sample: PBMCs. These receptors all stem from a man in his 70s with HTLV-1-associated myelopathy (HAM/TSP).

On this clonotype: This may be a read error: a much more frequent sequence differs by one nucleotide. The V and J genes are TRBV20-1 and TRBJ1-5; tentative D call: TRBD1 (5 bases). This CDR3 comprises 15 residues. Germline V CDR1 and CDR2: DFQATT, SNEGSKA (reference sequence). CDR3 loop: CSASRDRGNGQPKHF. The CDR3, as DNA: TGCAGTGCTAGTAGGGACCGGGGAAACGGGCAGCCCAAGCATTTT.

The table lists this clonotype with many counts. The chain couples TRBV5-1 to TRBJ2-4, with D perhaps TRBD1 (6 bases). Germline CDR1 is SGHRS and CDR2 is YFSETQ. V was trimmed by 0 bases and J by 0 bases, leaving 10 bases between them. This CDR3 region has 16 residues. The CDR3 DNA reads as TGCGCCAGCAGCTTGGCCCCAGGGGTAGCCAAAAACATTCAGTACTTC. Translated, it gives CASSLAPGVAKNIQYF.

This clonotype was seen repeatedly, ten times or more. The chain couples TRBV20-1 to TRBJ1-2, with D perhaps matching TRBD1 (5 bases). CDR3 length equals 12 residues. CDR1 and CDR2 (germline): DFQATT, SNEGSKA (reference sequence). The CDR3 loop is CIGTVADYGYTF. The CDR3 bases are TGCATCGGGACTGTGGCGGACTATGGCTACACCTTC.

This clonotype appeared many times. The V and J genes are TRBV5-6 and TRBJ2-1; 12 bases agree with TRBD2. Germline V gene lookup returns CDR1 SGHDT and CDR2 YYEEEE. With V trimmed by 3 bases and J by 7 bases, 5 bases remained unmatched. This CDR3 is 15 amino acids long. The CDR3 loop reads CASSWGLAGENEQFF. The CDR3 DNA follows: TGTGCCAGCAGCTGGGGACTAGCGGGTGAGAATGAGCAGTTCTTC. Full variable domain (missing parts from reference TRBV5-6 and TRBJ2-1): DAGVTQSPTHLIKTRGQQVTLRCSPKSGHDTVSWYQQALGQGPQFIFQYYEEEERQRGNFPDRFSGHQFPNYSSELNVNALLLGDSALYLCASSWGLAGENEQFFGPGTRLTVL.

This clonotype came up many times. This chain connects TRBV3-1 to TRBJ2-1, with TRBD2 matching over 15 bases. This CDR3 is 15 amino acids long. Germline-derived CDR1 and CDR2 are LGHDT and YNNKEL (reference sequence). Trimming at V came to 4 bases and at J to 10 bases, leaving 5 bases not matched to a gene. The CDR3 spells CASSRRTSGREEQFF. CDR3 bases: TGTGCCAGCAGCCGCCGGACTAGCGGGAGGGAAGAGCAGTTCTTC.

Within the sample, this clonotype is medium-sized (0.01 to 0.1%). The rearrangement joins TRBV10-3 to TRBJ1-3; tentatively, D is TRBD1 (6 bases). CDR1 ENHRY and CDR2 SYGVKD come from the germline V gene. Trimming removed 6 bases from V and 0 bases from J, with 15 bases in between. The CDR3 extends over 16 amino acids. DNA for the CDR3: TGTGCCATCAGGACGGGGGGACACTTCTCTGGAAACACCATATATTTT. Translating gives CAIRTGGHFSGNTIYF.

There are many counts of this clonotype. The chain combines TRBV6-5 with TRBJ2-7; D might be TRBD1 (6 bases). CDR1 is MNHEY, CDR2 SVGAGI, per germline. The CDR3 runs 14 residues. Trimming shortened V by 6 bases and J by 4 bases, and 16 bases separated the two germline ends. The CDR3 spells CASSQGQTGYEQYF. CDR3 coding DNA: TGTGCCAGCAGCCAGGGACAAACCGGGTACGAGCAGTACTTC.

This clonotype was detected many times. The chain has TRBV20-1 and TRBJ1-4, with D unresolved. V was cut by 3 bases and J by 3 bases, with 8 bases left in between. The CDR3 spans 13 residues. Per the germline V gene, CDR1 is DFQATT and CDR2 is SNEGSKA (reference sequence). CDR3 nucleotide sequence: TGCAGTGCTAGCGGTCCCTCTAATGAAAAACTGTTTTTT. Protein product: CSASGPSNEKLFF.

This clonotype was counted ten times or more. The chain couples TRBV28 to TRBJ2-7; 8 nucleotides line up with TRBD2. The CDR3 is 16 amino acids. After removal of 3 bases from V and 6 bases from J, the junction contained 13 bases not matched to a gene. Germline assignment: CDR1 MDHEN and CDR2 SYDVKM. The CDR3 DNA is TGTGCCAGCAGTTTGGTCGGGAGGGCCGTCTCCGGCGAGCAGTACTTC. Its translation: CASSLVGRAVSGEQYF.

This clonotype was seen ten or more times. The chain carries TRBV5-1 and TRBJ2-7, with TRBD2 as a possible D gene (6 bases). This CDR3 is built from 15 residues. Trimming took 1 base from V and 7 from J, leaving 18 bases between them. Per the germline V gene, CDR1 is SGHRS and CDR2 is YFSETQ. The CDR3 loop reads CASSLSGDSIWEQYF. CDR3 bases: TGCGCCAGCAGCTTGTCGGGGGACTCAATATGGGAGCAGTACTTC.

This clonotype was seen at least ten times. The chain employs TRBV20-1 and TRBJ2-7; 10 nucleotides line up with TRBD2. The junction had 17 bases not matched to a gene; V was cut back by 6 bases and J by 3 bases. There are 17 residues in the CDR3. Germline V CDR1 and CDR2: DFQATT, SNEGSKA (reference sequence). This CDR3 reads CSAKSGRVAKSDYEQYF. The DNA of the CDR3 is TGCAGTGCCAAAAGCGGGAGGGTCGCTAAAAGCGACTACGAGCAGTACTTC.

This clonotype showed up many times. V and J are TRBV7-9 and TRBJ2-7; D is uncertain. Germline values: CDR1 SEHNR, CDR2 FQNEAQ (reference sequence). The V end lost 1 base, the J end lost 4 bases, and 5 bases lay between the germline ends. CDR3 length: 12 residues. The CDR3 DNA reads TGTGCCAGCAGCTTAGAACCTTACGAGCAGTACTTC. Residues: CASSLEPYEQYF.

This clonotype has at least ten counts. The J gene is TRBJ2-7, the V gene TRBV7-9; D unresolved. Deletions cut 4 bases from V and 3 bases from J, with 4 bases between. Germline V gene sequence: CDR1 SEHNR, CDR2 FQNEAQ (reference sequence). This CDR3 contains 11 residues. CDR3 region: CASSSDYEQYF. The CDR3 DNA is TGTGCCAGCAGCTCCGACTACGAGCAGTACTTC.

This clonotype was found many times. The chain has TRBV2 and TRBJ2-1; D is uncertain. The V and J ends lost 2 bases and 4 bases respectively, with 12 bases between them. CDR3 length equals 15 residues. In germline, CDR1 is SNHLY, CDR2 FYNNEI. In nucleotides, the CDR3 is TGTGCCAGCAGTGAATCGATTCCCCTTTACAATGAGCAGTTCTTC. It specifies CASSESIPLYNEQFF.

In its sample, this clonotype was seen many times. The rearrangement joins TRBV11-2 to TRBJ2-5; TRBD1 matches at 10 bases. The CDR3 has 15 amino acids. Unmatched junction bases numbered 8, after V lost 5 bases and J lost 5 bases. Germline V gives CDR1 SGHAT, CDR2 FQNNGV. As DNA, the CDR3 is TGTGCCAGCAGCCCGACAGGGGGCGCGGGGGAGACCCAGTACTTC. Protein sequence: CASSPTGGAGETQYF.

This clonotype was observed at least ten times. The V gene is TRBV9, the J gene TRBJ1-6; D uncertain. CDR1 and CDR2 (germline): SGDLS, YYNGEE. V shed 3 bases and J shed 4 bases, with 8 bases lying between them. The CDR3 is made up of 14 amino acids. CDR3 in amino acids: CASSATPYNSPLHF. CDR3 sequence (DNA): TGTGCCAGCAGCGCCACCCCATATAATTCACCCCTCCACTTT.

This clonotype was detected ten times or more. The rearrangement joins TRBV11-2 to TRBJ2-5; D possibly corresponds to TRBD2 (5 bases). Trimming left V 3 bases short and J 7 bases short, with 18 bases between. The CDR3 spans 15 residues. Germline lookup yields CDR1 SGHAT and CDR2 FQNNGV. The CDR3 bases are TGTGCCAGCAGCTTTGAGGGAATGGGCGTAGGGACCCAGTACTTC. Protein sequence: CASSFEGMGVGTQYF.

This clonotype was recorded at least ten times. V and J are TRBV7-8 and TRBJ1-6; D ambiguous. This CDR3 has 16 residues. Germline V gene sequence: CDR1 SGHVS, CDR2 FQNEAQ. V shed 1 base and J shed 8 bases, with 15 bases lying between them. This chain's CDR3 is CASSLVRKGLYSPLHF. The CDR3 nucleotides are TGTGCCAGCAGCTTAGTAAGGAAAGGGTTATATTCACCCCTCCACTTT. Based on the CDR3 plus reference TRBV7-8 and TRBJ1-6, the full variable domain is GAGVSQSPRYKVAKRGQDVALRCDPISGHVSLFWYQQALGQGPEFLTYFQNEAQLDKSGLPSDRFFAERPEGSVSTLKIQRTQQEDSAVYLCASSLVRKGLYSPLHFGNGTRLTVT.

The chain combines TRBV20-1 with TRBJ2-2; the D gene could be TRBD1 or TRBD2 (5 bases each). The V end was cut by 1 base, the J end by 4 bases, with 10 bases between. The germline CDR1 and CDR2 sequences are DFQATT and SNEGSKA (reference sequence). CDR3 size: 14 residues. CDR3 nucleotides: TGCAGTGCTAGAGGGGGGAGTGGCACCGGGGAGCTGTTTTTT. Its protein is CSARGGSGTGELFF.

This clonotype was counted once. The chain employs TRBV25-1 and TRBJ2-5; D perhaps matches TRBD1 (5 bases). This CDR3 comprises 14 residues. V was shortened by 4 bases and J by 5 bases, with 14 bases between the two germline ends. Looked up from germline, CDR1 is MGHDK and CDR2 is SYGVNS. CDR3 in DNA: TGTGCCAGCAGTGCACCACAGGTGGGGGAGACCCAGTACTTC. Translation gives CASSAPQVGETQYF. Drawing the rest from reference TRBV25-1 and TRBJ2-5, the complete variable domain is EADIYQTPRYLVIGTGKKITLECSQTMGHDKMYWYQQDPGMELHLIHYSYGVNSTEKGDLSSESTVSRIRTEHFPLTLESARPSHTSQYLCASSAPQVGETQYFGPGTRLLVL.

Ten or more counts support this clonotype. The chain recombines TRBV5-1 with TRBJ2-7, with 9 bases identical to TRBD2. Germline CDR1 is SGHRS and CDR2 is YFSETQ. V lost 0 bases to trimming and J lost 5 bases; unmatched junction nucleotides: 6. This CDR3 region has 15 residues. The CDR3 loop is CASSLVFSGSHEQYF. The CDR3 coding sequence is TGCGCCAGCAGCTTGGTTTTTAGCGGGAGCCACGAGCAGTACTTC.